This T cell receptor beta chain was captured in a study of blood T cell repertoires in COVID-19. Profiling relied on immunoSEQ multiplex PCR, and the TCRdb table lists in-frame clones only, not all of them. The sample carries over 20,000 clones, 91% recorded once. Germline V gene data show CDR1 as SGHTA and CDR2 as FQGTGA. The CDR3 is 18 amino acids. Trimming removed 5 bases from V and 5 bases from J; junction bases left unmatched: 16. The chain links TRBV7-3 to TRBJ2-1; 9 bases agree with TRBD2. Sequencing was performed on peripheral blood. The clonotype originates from a man between 65 and 79 years old with active COVID-19. The DNA of the CDR3 is TGTGCCAGCAGCCCAGAGGCGGGGGGGCCGTTGGCTGACAATGAGCAGTTCTTC. Amino acid sequence: CASSPEAGGPLADNEQFF.